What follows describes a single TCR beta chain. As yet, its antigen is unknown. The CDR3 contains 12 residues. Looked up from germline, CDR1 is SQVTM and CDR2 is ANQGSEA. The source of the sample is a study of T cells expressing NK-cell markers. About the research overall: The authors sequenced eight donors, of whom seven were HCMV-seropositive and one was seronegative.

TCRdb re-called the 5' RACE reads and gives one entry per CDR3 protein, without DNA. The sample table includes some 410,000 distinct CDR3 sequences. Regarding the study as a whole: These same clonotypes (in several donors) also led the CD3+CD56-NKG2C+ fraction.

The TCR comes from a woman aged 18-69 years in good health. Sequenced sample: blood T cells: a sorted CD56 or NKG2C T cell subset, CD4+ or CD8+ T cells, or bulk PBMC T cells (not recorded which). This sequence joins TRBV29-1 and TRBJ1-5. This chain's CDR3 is CSVGGVDQPQHF.